Listed here are 30 T cell receptor beta chains from one sample, sequenced in a study of shared clonotypes between healthy human individuals. TCRdb keeps only in-frame clones here, not all; method: immunoSEQ multiplex PCR. Among 1,400,000 or so clones listed, approximately 98.5% were seen once. Sequenced input: naive CD4+ T cells sorted from blood. Subset indicated: CD45RA+ positively selected. The receptors were sampled from a man aged 25 to 40 in good health.

The chain recombines TRBV5-6 with TRBJ2-3, with 8 bases identical to TRBD2. V lost 4 bases, J lost 3 bases, and 10 bases stayed unmatched. Germline CDR1 SGHDT, CDR2 YYEEEE. This CDR3 spans 16 amino acids. DNA for the CDR3: TGTGCCAGCAGCCCATTAGGGGAGCGGGGGACAGATACGCAGTATTTT. Protein product: CASSPLGERGTDTQYF.

The chain is built from TRBV6-1 and TRBJ1-5; D is undetermined. Germline V gene sequence: CDR1 MNHNS, CDR2 SASEGT. The V and J ends lost 5 bases and 6 bases respectively, with 11 bases between them. This CDR3 is 13 amino acids long. This chain's CDR3 is CASSQTNSQPQHF. In DNA form, the CDR3 reads TGTGCCAGCAGTCAGACAAATAGTCAGCCCCAGCATTTT.

This chain links TRBV5-1 with TRBJ1-4, with 7 positions matching TRBD1. This CDR3 spans 13 amino acids. V gave up 3 bases and J gave up 8 bases; unmatched junction bases: 4. Germline loops: CDR1 SGHRS, CDR2 YFSETQ. CDR3 residues: CASSSTDREKLFF. The DNA for the CDR3 is TGCGCCAGCAGCTCGACGGACAGGGAAAAACTGTTTTTT.

The chain has TRBV5-1 and TRBJ2-3; 8 nucleotides agree with TRBD1. The CDR3 totals 16 residues. Germline CDR1 and CDR2: SGHRS and YFSETQ. V dropped 4 bases and J dropped 4; count of bases not matched to a gene: 11. The CDR3 region is CASSPAGGSWADTQYF. CDR3 sequence (DNA): TGCGCCAGCAGCCCGGCAGGGGGCAGTTGGGCAGATACGCAGTATTTT.

The rearrangement uses TRBV7-9 and TRBJ1-5; TRBD1 is a possible D gene (5 bases). Germline CDR1 reads SEHNR; CDR2 reads FQNEAQ (reference sequence). Trimming took 0 bases from V and 4 from J, leaving 7 bases between them. CDR3 length: 14 amino acids. CDR3 sequence reads: CASSLAGANQPQHF. CDR3 sequence (DNA): TGTGCCAGCAGCTTAGCAGGGGCGAATCAGCCCCAGCATTTT. Combining the CDR3 with reference TRBV7-9 and TRBJ1-5 gives the whole variable domain DTGVSQNPRHKITKRGQNVTFRCDPISEHNRLYWYRQTLGQGPEFLTYFQNEAQLEKSRLLSDRFSAERPKGSFSTLEIQRTEQGDSAMYLCASSLAGANQPQHFGDGTRLSIL.

The count of this clone is one. In the same sample, other DNA sequences code for this CDR3. Here the CDR3 reads CASSRDSNYGYTF. The DNA for the CDR3 is TGTGCCAGCAGCCGGGACAGCAACTATGGCTACACCTTC. This chain links TRBV6-1 with TRBJ1-2, with 7 bases lining up with TRBD1. The CDR3 is 13 residues long. Losses at the gene ends were 6 bases for V and 2 bases for J; bases not matched to a gene: 3. CDR1 and CDR2 from the germline V gene are MNHNS and SASEGT.

This clone was seen a single time. Other DNA sequences from this sample encode an identical CDR3 as well. This sequence joins TRBV5-1 and TRBJ1-1; D may be TRBD1 (5 bases). Trimming stripped 4 bases from V and 1 base from J, with 8 bases between. Germline V CDR1 and CDR2: SGHRS, YFSETQ. The CDR3 consists of 13 residues. Here the CDR3 DNA reads TGCGCCAGCAGCCTCGACAGGAACACTGAAGCTTTCTTT. It yields the protein CASSLDRNTEAFF.

V usage is TRBV11-2 and J usage is TRBJ2-1; 7 bases fit TRBD2. CDR3 size: 12 residues. With 10 bases clipped from V and 4 bases from J, the junction kept 4 bases outside the gene matches. CDR1 is SGHAT, CDR2 FQNNGV, per germline. CDR3: CATSGIYNEQFF. The CDR3 coding sequence is TGTGCCACAAGCGGGATTTACAATGAGCAGTTCTTC.

This rearrangement joins TRBV6-6 to TRBJ2-7; TRBD2 agrees at 7 bases. J gave up 2 bases and V 6 bases, and 10 bases lay outside the gene matches. The CDR3 is made up of 15 amino acids. Looked up from germline, CDR1 is MNHNY and CDR2 is SVGAGI (reference sequence). The DNA of the CDR3 is TGTGCCAGCAGCCGACTGCAGCGGGACCCCTACGAGCAGTACTTC. This encodes CASSRLQRDPYEQYF.

This chain joins TRBV29-1 and TRBJ1-2, with 10 nucleotides matching TRBD1. Germline values: CDR1 SQVTM, CDR2 ANQGSEA. The V segment lost 6 bases and the J segment 3 bases; nucleotides outside the gene matches: 1. The CDR3 has 12 residues. CDR3 DNA sequence: TGCAGCGTCGGGACAGGGGACTATGGCTACACCTTC. Its protein product is CSVGTGDYGYTF.

The V and J genes are TRBV2 and TRBJ2-7; perhaps D is TRBD1 or TRBD2 (6 bases each). Germline values: CDR1 SNHLY, CDR2 FYNNEI. Deletions cut 4 bases from V and 2 bases from J, with 15 bases between. The CDR3 consists of 15 residues. DNA for the CDR3: TGTGCCAGCAGTGCACGGGGGCAGGTTACCTACGAGCAGTACTTC. Protein product: CASSARGQVTYEQYF.

This chain links TRBV6-6 with TRBJ2-7; 7 bases are shared with TRBD1. Trimming took 2 bases from V and 7 from J; bases not matched to a gene: 11. CDR1 and CDR2 (germline): MNHNY, SVGAGI (reference sequence). The CDR3 contains 15 residues. The CDR3 region has the DNA TGTGCCAGCAGTTACGACGAACAGGGGAAGATTGAGCAGTACTTC. Translated, it gives CASSYDEQGKIEQYF.

Only a few counts were recorded for this clone. The V gene is TRBV10-1, the J gene TRBJ2-1, with 9 bases fitting TRBD2. After removal of 2 bases from V and 7 bases from J, the junction contained 6 bases not matched to a gene. The V gene's germline CDR1 is WNHNN and CDR2 SYGVQD (reference sequence). The CDR3 contains 15 residues. CDR3 sequence reads: CASSEVGAGGNEQFF. The CDR3 region has the DNA TGCGCCAGCAGTGAGGTAGGAGCGGGAGGAAATGAGCAGTTCTTC.

V usage is TRBV29-1 and J usage is TRBJ1-5, with D possibly being TRBD1 (5 bases). Germline V lookup: CDR1 SQVTM, CDR2 ANQGSEA. The CDR3 has 12 amino acids. Between the trimmed V and J ends, which lost 7 bases and 5 bases, there was a span of 12 bases. CDR3 nucleotide sequence: TGCAGCGCGGGCGGGGGGGATCAGCCCCAGCATTTT. It is translated as CSAGGGDQPQHF. Supplemented by reference TRBV29-1 and TRBJ1-5, the full variable domain reads SAVISQKPSRDICQRGTSLTIQCQVDSQVTMMFWYRQQPGQSLTLIATANQGSEATYESGFVIDKFPISRPNLTFSTLTVSNMSPEDSSIYLCSAGGGDQPQHFGDGTRLSIL.

This chain connects TRBV4-1 to TRBJ2-5, with 11 bases aligning to TRBD2. With 3 bases clipped from V and 3 bases from J, the junction kept 3 bases outside the gene matches. CDR1 and CDR2 from the germline V gene are MGHRA and YSYEKL. This CDR3 is 15 amino acids long. The CDR3 nucleotides read TGCGCCAGCAGCCAGACGGGACTAGCGGAAGAGACCCAGTACTTC. Its protein product is CASSQTGLAEETQYF.

The chain is built from TRBV6-5 and TRBJ1-1; the match to TRBD1 covers 9 bases. This CDR3 contains 15 residues. Germline trimming cut 2 bases from V and 4 bases from J; bases unmatched to any gene: 5. The germline gives CDR1 MNHEY, CDR2 SVGAGI. CDR3 in amino acids: CASSYGTGFFTEAFF. CDR3 nucleotide sequence: TGTGCCAGCAGTTACGGGACAGGGTTCTTCACTGAAGCTTTCTTT.

The chain recombines TRBV5-1 with TRBJ2-1, with TRBD2 identical over 8 bases. After removal of 2 bases from V and 0 bases from J, the junction contained 7 bases not matched to a gene. The CDR3 has 17 residues. The germline CDR1 and CDR2 sequences are SGHRS and YFSETQ. CDR3 DNA: TGCGCCAGCAGCTTTGGGCCCAGCGGGAGCTCCTACAATGAGCAGTTCTTC. Translated: CASSFGPSGSSYNEQFF.

As to this clone: The germline gene is not matched at one end of the junction; a read error may be the cause. The chain joins TRBV10-1 to TRBJ2-6, with no clear D. Germline V gene data show CDR1 as WNHNN and CDR2 as SYGVQD (reference sequence). This CDR3 has 8 residues. This chain's CDR3 is CASSEGFF. Here the CDR3 DNA reads TGCGCCAGCAGTGAGGGATTCTTC.

This chain links TRBV6-1 with TRBJ2-5, with TRBD1 as a possible D gene (5 bases). V lost 0 bases to trimming and J lost 4 bases, with 15 bases between them. Germline V CDR1 and CDR2: MNHNS, SASEGT. This CDR3 has 16 residues. CDR3 DNA: TGTGCCAGCAGTGAAGCAGGACAAGGCCTCGGAGAGACCCAGTACTTC. Protein sequence: CASSEAGQGLGETQYF.

The V gene is TRBV6-5, the J gene TRBJ2-1; 7 nucleotides match TRBD2. Germline assignment: CDR1 MNHEY and CDR2 SVGAGI. The CDR3 is made up of 15 amino acids. V lost 6 bases, J lost 0 bases, and 5 bases stayed unmatched. This CDR3 reads CASRAGRSSYNEQFF. In nucleotides, the CDR3 is TGTGCCAGCAGAGCGGGGAGAAGCTCCTACAATGAGCAGTTCTTC.

DNA of the CDR3: TGTGCCAGTAGTAGGGCAGGTGCTATCTTCAACGAGCAGTACTTC. Amino acids: CASSRAGAIFNEQYF. This chain uses TRBV19 with TRBJ2-7; no clear D. V lost 4 bases and J 5 bases, leaving 18 bases between the germline ends. CDR3 length equals 15 residues. Germline CDR1 reads LNHDA; CDR2 reads SQIVND (reference sequence).

The gene calls are TRBV4-1 and TRBJ2-7, with 11 bases aligning to TRBD2. The germline V gene encodes CDR1 MGHRA and CDR2 YSYEKL. The ends lost 4 bases at V and 4 bases at J; junction bases unmatched: 6. This CDR3 is built from 15 residues. The CDR3 nucleotides read TGCGCCAGCAGCCCCCCGGGGACTAGCGGATACGAGCAGTACTTC. Translating it yields CASSPPGTSGYEQYF.

Turning to this clone: Additional DNA sequences in this sample encode the identical CDR3. The chain couples TRBV29-1 to TRBJ2-7; D uncertain. The CDR3 has 12 amino acids. Germline V CDR1 and CDR2: SQVTM, ANQGSEA. Trimming left V 4 bases short and J 0 bases short, with 7 bases between. The CDR3 DNA is TGCAGCGTTGGGACGGACTCCTACGAGCAGTACTTC. Its translation is CSVGTDSYEQYF.

Points on this clone: This sample includes further DNA sequences coding for the same CDR3. J is TRBJ2-5 and V is TRBV18; D is uncertain. Germline V gene data show CDR1 as KGHSH and CDR2 as LQKENI. The CDR3 sequence is 12 residues long. Trimming left V 0 bases short and J 4 bases short, with 3 bases between. The CDR3 DNA is TGTGCCAGCTCACCACCGAGAGAGACCCAGTACTTC. Residues: CASSPPRETQYF.

CDR3 loop: CASSLSLAGGANEQFF. In DNA form, the CDR3 reads TGTGCCAGCAGCTTGTCGCTAGCGGGAGGGGCCAATGAGCAGTTCTTC. The genes are TRBV11-3 and TRBJ2-1; 12 bases are a match to TRBD2. CDR1 SGHNT and CDR2 YENEEA come from the germline V gene. The CDR3 is made up of 16 amino acids. The ends lost 3 bases at V and 6 bases at J; junction bases unmatched: 6.

This sequence joins TRBV11-3 and TRBJ2-7; 9 bases line up with TRBD1. CDR1 and CDR2 from the germline V gene are SGHNT and YENEEA. J lost 3 bases, V lost 5 bases, and 5 bases had no gene match. This CDR3 has 14 residues. The CDR3 loop reads CASSQGQGNYEQYF. Here the CDR3 DNA reads TGTGCCAGCAGCCAGGGACAGGGAAACTACGAGCAGTACTTC.

This sequence joins TRBV5-1 and TRBJ1-1; unclear D gene. Germline V lookup: CDR1 SGHRS, CDR2 YFSETQ. CDR3 length: 15 residues. V was clipped by 0 bases and J by 3 bases, with 12 bases between them. CDR3 sequence (DNA): TGCGCCAGCAGCTTGGTCGGTTGGATTGACACTGAAGCTTTCTTT. As protein: CASSLVGWIDTEAFF.

V gene TRBV28 combines with J gene TRBJ2-7, with 8 bases lining up with TRBD1. J gave up 2 bases and V 7 bases, and 16 bases lay outside the gene matches. The CDR3 has 17 amino acids. CDR1 is MDHEN and CDR2 is SYDVKM in the germline V gene. The CDR3 nucleotides are TGTGCCAGCAACCACGGGACAGGTGGGGACTTTACCTACGAGCAGTACTTC. Residues: CASNHGTGGDFTYEQYF.

On this clone: This same CDR3 is encoded by further DNA sequences in the sample. CDR3 in DNA: TGCGCCAGCAGCTTCGCAGACATGAACACTGAAGCTTTCTTT. Residues: CASSFADMNTEAFF. This chain uses TRBV5-1 with TRBJ1-1, with D hard to call. CDR3 length equals 14 residues. V shed 2 bases and J shed 0 bases, with 8 bases lying between them. Germline V gene lookup returns CDR1 SGHRS and CDR2 YFSETQ. The full variable domain, rest sourced from reference TRBV5-1 and TRBJ1-1, is KAGVTQTPRYLIKTRGQQVTLSCSPISGHRSVSWYQQTPGQGLQFLFEYFSETQRNKGNFPGRFSGRQFSNSRSEMNVSTLELGDSALYLCASSFADMNTEAFFGQGTRLTVV.

V gene TRBV29-1 combines with J gene TRBJ2-3; a weak D match, TRBD1 (5 bases). The germline V and J ends were trimmed by 6 bases and 4 bases, with 14 bases remaining between them. The CDR3 runs to 13 residues. Looked up from germline, CDR1 is SQVTM and CDR2 is ANQGSEA. The CDR3 DNA sequence: TGCAGCGTGGACCCCGACAGCTCAGATACGCAGTATTTT. Translated: CSVDPDSSDTQYF.